What follows are 23 T cell receptor beta chains derived from one specimen sequenced in a study of T cell changes during pregnancy in multiple sclerosis. The method was immunoSEQ multiplex PCR; TCRdb's version includes in-frame clones alone and lacks a portion of them. Of 25,000 to 30,000 clones in the sample, over 75% were seen once. The starting material was CD8+ T cells from peripheral blood mononuclear cells, obtained after pregnancy. These receptors were taken from a female donor with multiple sclerosis, enrolled in a pregnancy study.

The chain couples TRBV10-3 to TRBJ2-7; TRBD1 matches 9 bases. The CDR3 extends over 15 amino acids. V dropped 2 bases and J dropped 6; count of bases not matched to a gene: 8. Germline CDR1 and CDR2: ENHRY and SYGVKD. CDR3 sequence: CAISEADRGSSEQYF. The DNA of the CDR3 is TGTGCCATCAGTGAGGCGGACAGGGGTTCGTCCGAGCAGTACTTC.

J is TRBJ2-7 and V is TRBV7-9, with 8 nucleotides matching TRBD2. V trimming: 5 bases; J trimming: 1 base; junction bases outside the gene matches: 7. Germline CDR1 and CDR2: SEHNR and FQNEAQ (reference sequence). This CDR3 has 15 residues. The CDR3 DNA is TGTGCCAGCAGCCCACCGGGGGGGGCGTCCTACGAGCAGTACTTC. Translation gives CASSPPGGASYEQYF.

The gene calls are TRBV15 and TRBJ2-3; 10 nucleotides align to TRBD1. V was clipped by 3 bases and J by 3 bases; unmatched bases: 6. CDR3 size: 16 residues. Germline CDR1 is LNHNV and CDR2 is YYDKDF (reference sequence). CDR3 protein: CATSRTRQGATDTQYF. Here the CDR3 DNA reads TGTGCCACCAGCAGGACCAGACAGGGGGCGACAGATACGCAGTATTTT.

J is TRBJ1-5 and V is TRBV15, with a tentative D call TRBD1 (5 bases). V dropped 0 bases and J dropped 4 bases, with 13 bases sitting between them. The germline CDR1 and CDR2 sequences are LNHNV and YYDKDF (reference sequence). The CDR3 extends over 16 amino acids. The CDR3: CATSRDRRGPNQPQHF. The CDR3, as DNA: TGTGCCACCAGCAGAGATAGGCGGGGACCAAATCAGCCCCAGCATTTT.

This CDR3 is CATSQGFGDQPQHF. The CDR3 DNA reads as TGTGCCACTTCACAGGGTTTCGGTGATCAGCCCCAGCATTTT. This chain joins TRBV15 and TRBJ1-5, with D perhaps TRBD1 (6 bases). V lost 9 bases to trimming and J lost 5 bases, with 17 bases between them. The CDR3 extends over 14 amino acids. The germline V gene encodes CDR1 LNHNV and CDR2 YYDKDF (reference sequence).

This clone was counted only a few times. V and J are TRBV6-1 and TRBJ1-2; unclear D gene. Germline V gene data show CDR1 as MNHNS and CDR2 as SASEGT. The CDR3 totals 13 residues. Trimming shortened V by 4 bases and J by 4 bases, and 10 bases separated the two germline ends. The DNA of the CDR3 is TGTGCCAGCAGTGTCGAACACCTCTATGGCTACACCTTC. Translation: CASSVEHLYGYTF.

The chain joins TRBV27 to TRBJ2-1; possible D gene TRBD2, 6 bases. The germline V gene encodes CDR1 MNHEY and CDR2 SMNVEV (reference sequence). This CDR3 contains 10 residues. V gave up 11 bases and J gave up 12 bases, with 14 bases separating them. The CDR3 reads CASGGMRQFF. The CDR3 DNA follows: TGTGCCTCCGGAGGGATGCGGCAGTTCTTC.

This clone ranks as medium-sized (0.01 to 0.1%). V is TRBV4-3 and J is TRBJ2-6, with D unresolved. Between the trimmed V and J ends, which lost 1 base and 0 bases, there was a span of 10 bases. The CDR3 loop spans 17 amino acids. Germline values: CDR1 LGHNA, CDR2 YSLEER. The DNA for the CDR3 is TGCGCCAGCAGCCAAGTGCCCTCGAGCTCTGGGGCCAACGTCCTGACTTTC. Protein sequence: CASSQVPSSSGANVLTF.

The chain couples TRBV6-1 to TRBJ2-7; D unresolved. Germline CDR1 reads MNHNS; CDR2 reads SASEGT. The CDR3 spans 16 residues. V was trimmed by 2 bases and J by 5 bases, leaving 19 bases between them. In DNA form, the CDR3 reads TGTGCCAGCAGTGAACTCCGGGTTCTTGCATTCCACGAGCAGTACTTC. Protein product: CASSELRVLAFHEQYF.

This chain links TRBV5-6 with TRBJ1-4; TRBD1 might be the D (5 bases). The CDR3 length is 13 residues. Between the trimmed V and J ends, which lost 4 bases and 7 bases, there was a span of 11 bases. The germline V gene encodes CDR1 SGHDT and CDR2 YYEEEE. CDR3 DNA: TGTGCCAGCAGCAGGGGCCGCGGTGAAAAACTGTTTTTT. Protein sequence: CASSRGRGEKLFF.

In regard to this clone: Mismatch with germline at one junction end may stem from a read error. The rearrangement links TRBV4-3 to TRBJ2-7, with TRBD1 as a possible D gene (6 bases). The CDR3 consists of 14 residues. Germline V gene sequence: CDR1 LGHNA, CDR2 YSLEER. The chain's CDR3 is CVSSQRNRDYEQYF. The DNA of the CDR3 is TGCGTCAGCAGCCAACGAAACAGGGACTACGAGCAGTACTTC.

The chain uses TRBV19 and TRBJ1-2; tentatively, D is TRBD1 (5 bases). Per the germline V gene, CDR1 is LNHDA and CDR2 is SQIVND (reference sequence). V dropped 3 bases and J dropped 3 bases, with 8 bases sitting between them. There are 13 residues in the CDR3. The chain's CDR3 is CASSMVGDYGYTF. The CDR3 DNA follows: TGTGCCAGTAGTATGGTAGGGGACTATGGCTACACCTTC.

This rearrangement joins TRBV6-1 to TRBJ2-7, with TRBD1 matching 8 bases. The CDR3 spans 16 residues. Germline V CDR1 and CDR2: MNHNS, SASEGT. V dropped 4 bases and J dropped 2; count of bases not matched to a gene: 10. In nucleotides, the CDR3 is TGTGCCAGCAGTGCCAAACAGGGGGAAAGGACCTACGAGCAGTACTTC. Translating gives CASSAKQGERTYEQYF.

CDR3 DNA sequence: TGTGCCAGCAGCCGAGCCGAGGGGGCCGTTGGCAATGAGCAGTTCTTC. Protein product: CASSRAEGAVGNEQFF. The chain combines TRBV7-9 with TRBJ2-1; 7 bases are a match to TRBD1. The CDR3 runs to 16 residues. Looked up from germline, CDR1 is SEHNR and CDR2 is FQNEAQ (reference sequence). The ends lost 5 bases at V and 6 bases at J; junction bases unmatched: 13.

The V gene is TRBV5-1, the J gene TRBJ1-1; tentatively, D is TRBD1 (5 bases). V was clipped by 4 bases and J by 5 bases, with 12 bases between them. This CDR3 has 13 amino acids. The germline gives CDR1 SGHRS, CDR2 YFSETQ. The CDR3: CASSPGGATEAFF. In DNA, the CDR3 is TGCGCCAGCAGCCCCGGTGGGGCAACTGAAGCTTTCTTT.

This chain uses TRBV4-1 with TRBJ2-1; 7 bases align to TRBD1. The CDR3 runs 15 residues. CDR1 is MGHRA, CDR2 YSYEKL, per germline. V shed 1 base and J 4 bases; nucleotides not matched to a gene: 4. Here the CDR3 DNA reads TGCGCCAGCAGCCAAGGTACAGGGGTTTACAATGAGCAGTTCTTC. Translation: CASSQGTGVYNEQFF.

This chain uses TRBV9 with TRBJ2-3, with a tentative D call TRBD2 (6 bases). V lost 7 bases to trimming and J lost 2 bases, with 11 bases between them. Germline CDR1 SGDLS, CDR2 YYNGEE. The CDR3 has 13 amino acids. The CDR3 sequence is CASGRDLTDTQYF. The CDR3 nucleotides are TGTGCCAGCGGGCGGGATCTCACAGATACGCAGTATTTT. The entire variable domain, with the rest obtained from reference TRBV9 and TRBJ2-3, is as follows: DSGVTQTPKHLITATGQRVTLRCSPRSGDLSVYWYQQSLDQGLQFLIQYYNGEERAKGNILERFSAQQFPDLHSELNLSSLELGDSALYFCASGRDLTDTQYFGPGTRLTVL.

The chain uses TRBV28 and TRBJ1-5; TRBD1 matches 7 bases. The CDR3 consists of 15 residues. Germline loops: CDR1 MDHEN, CDR2 SYDVKM. V lost 4 bases, J lost 8 bases, and 11 bases stayed unmatched. CDR3: CASSSTTGMGEPQHF. DNA of the CDR3: TGTGCCAGCAGTTCCACGACAGGGATGGGGGAGCCCCAGCATTTT.

This clone counts as medium-sized. CDR3: CASSLPWAQADEQFF. The CDR3 region has the DNA TGTGCCAGCAGCCTCCCTTGGGCCCAGGCCGATGAGCAGTTCTTC. This chain connects TRBV7-2 to TRBJ2-1; D not resolved. Trimming shortened V by 5 bases and J by 8 bases, and 19 bases separated the two germline ends. CDR3 length: 15 residues. Per germline, CDR1 SGHTA and CDR2 FQGNSA.

Sample share makes this clone hyperexpanded (1% or more). The chain recombines TRBV10-2 with TRBJ2-1; 9 nucleotides align to TRBD1. Germline-derived CDR1 and CDR2 are WSHSY and SAAADI. The CDR3 is 16 residues long. J lost 5 bases, V lost 6 bases, and 11 bases had no gene match. As DNA, the CDR3 is TGCGCCAGCAGGGGCCCCGGGACAGGGTGGAACAATGAGCAGTTCTTC. It specifies CASRGPGTGWNNEQFF.

This chain uses TRBV6-1 with TRBJ2-7; D gene ambiguous. Germline V CDR1 and CDR2: MNHNS, SASEGT. V was clipped by 7 bases and J by 7 bases, with 11 bases between them. This CDR3 comprises 11 residues. CDR3 in amino acids: CASIDLGEQYF. The CDR3 DNA sequence: TGTGCCAGCATCGATCTCGGGGAGCAGTACTTC.

This clone was found a few times. The genes are TRBV19 and TRBJ1-1, with 7 bases matching TRBD1. The length of the CDR3 is 17 residues. V shed 5 bases and J 0 bases; nucleotides not matched to a gene: 12. Germline-derived CDR1 and CDR2 are LNHDA and SQIVND (reference sequence). CDR3 region: CASSLRKGALVNTEAFF. DNA for the CDR3: TGTGCCAGTAGTCTCAGGAAGGGGGCTCTCGTGAACACTGAAGCTTTCTTT.

This clone was recorded a few times. The chain carries TRBV5-6 and TRBJ2-1, with 10 bases identical to TRBD1. Germline loops: CDR1 SGHDT, CDR2 YYEEEE. CDR3 length: 16 amino acids. V lost 2 bases, J lost 5 bases, and 7 bases stayed unmatched. This chain's CDR3 is CASSLRPGTGDNEQFF. The CDR3 DNA sequence: TGTGCCAGCAGCTTACGACCCGGGACAGGGGACAATGAGCAGTTCTTC.